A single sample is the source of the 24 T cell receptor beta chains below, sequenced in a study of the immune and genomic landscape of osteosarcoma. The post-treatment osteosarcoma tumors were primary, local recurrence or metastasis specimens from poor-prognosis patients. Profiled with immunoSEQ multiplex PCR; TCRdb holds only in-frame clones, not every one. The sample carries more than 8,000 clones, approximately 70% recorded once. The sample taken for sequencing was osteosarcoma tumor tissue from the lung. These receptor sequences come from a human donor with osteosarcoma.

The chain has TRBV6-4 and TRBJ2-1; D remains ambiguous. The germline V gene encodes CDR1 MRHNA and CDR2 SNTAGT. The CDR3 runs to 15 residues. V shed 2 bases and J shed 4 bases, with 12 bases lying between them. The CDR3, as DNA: TGTGCCAGCAGTGACAGGTCGGAACCTTACAATGAGCAGTTCTTC. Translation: CASSDRSEPYNEQFF.

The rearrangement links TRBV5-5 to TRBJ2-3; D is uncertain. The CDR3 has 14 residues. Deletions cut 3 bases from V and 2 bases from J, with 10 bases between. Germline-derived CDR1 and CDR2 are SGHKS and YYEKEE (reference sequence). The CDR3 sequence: CASSWSGTTDTQYF. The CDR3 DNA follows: TGTGCCAGCAGCTGGAGTGGAACCACAGATACGCAGTATTTT.

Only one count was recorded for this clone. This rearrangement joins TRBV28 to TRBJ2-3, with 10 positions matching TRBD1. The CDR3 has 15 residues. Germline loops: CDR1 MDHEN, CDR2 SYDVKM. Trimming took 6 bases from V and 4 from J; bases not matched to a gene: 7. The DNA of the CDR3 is TGTGCCAGCAGCCCGACAGGGGGCAAGCCAGATACGCAGTATTTT. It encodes CASSPTGGKPDTQYF.

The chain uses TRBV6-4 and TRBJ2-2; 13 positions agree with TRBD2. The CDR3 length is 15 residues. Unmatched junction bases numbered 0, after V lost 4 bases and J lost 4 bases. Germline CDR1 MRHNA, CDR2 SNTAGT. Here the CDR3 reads CASSGTSGSTGELFF. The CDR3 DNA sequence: TGTGCCAGCAGTGGGACTAGCGGGAGCACCGGGGAGCTGTTTTTT.

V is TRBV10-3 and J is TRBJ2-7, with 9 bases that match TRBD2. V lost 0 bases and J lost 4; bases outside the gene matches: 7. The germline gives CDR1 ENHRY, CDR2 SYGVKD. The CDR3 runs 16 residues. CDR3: CAISESETSGHYEQYF. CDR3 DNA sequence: TGTGCCATCAGTGAGTCGGAGACTAGCGGTCATTACGAGCAGTACTTC.

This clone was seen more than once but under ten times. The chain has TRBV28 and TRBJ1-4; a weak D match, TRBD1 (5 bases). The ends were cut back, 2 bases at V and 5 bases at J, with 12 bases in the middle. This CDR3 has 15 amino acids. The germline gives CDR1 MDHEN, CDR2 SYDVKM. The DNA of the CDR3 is TGTGCCAGCAGTTTAGGGACGAACGTCAATGAAAAACTGTTTTTT. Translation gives CASSLGTNVNEKLFF.

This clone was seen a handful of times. The CDR3 DNA reads as TGTGCCAGCAGTTACTTGGGGGCTGAAGAGCAGTACTTC. It encodes CASSYLGAEEQYF. The chain carries TRBV6-5 and TRBJ2-7; possible D gene TRBD1, 6 bases. V dropped 1 base and J dropped 7 bases, with 11 bases sitting between them. This CDR3 is built from 13 residues. The germline CDR1 and CDR2 sequences are MNHEY and SVGAGI.

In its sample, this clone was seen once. The CDR3 sequence: CASSRNRGGDEKLFF. The CDR3 DNA reads TGTGCCAGCAGTAGAAACAGGGGAGGTGATGAAAAACTGTTTTTT. The chain combines TRBV2 with TRBJ1-4, with 7 bases lining up with TRBD1. Germline V CDR1 and CDR2: SNHLY, FYNNEI. This CDR3 is 15 amino acids long. V shed 5 bases and J 6 bases; nucleotides not matched to a gene: 9.

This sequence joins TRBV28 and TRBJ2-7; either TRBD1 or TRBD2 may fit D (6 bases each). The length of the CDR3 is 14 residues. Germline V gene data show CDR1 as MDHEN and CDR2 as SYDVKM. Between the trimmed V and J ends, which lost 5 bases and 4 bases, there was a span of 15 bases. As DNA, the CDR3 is TGTGCCAGCAGTCCCGGGGGCGGGAAATACGAGCAGTACTTC. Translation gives CASSPGGGKYEQYF.

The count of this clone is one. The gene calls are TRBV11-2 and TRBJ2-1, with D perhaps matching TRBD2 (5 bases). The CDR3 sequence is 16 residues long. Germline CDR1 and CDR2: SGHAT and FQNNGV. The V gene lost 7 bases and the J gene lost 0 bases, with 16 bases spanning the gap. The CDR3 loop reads CASNPRWEHSYNEQFF. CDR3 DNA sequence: TGTGCCAGCAATCCCCGTTGGGAGCACTCCTACAATGAGCAGTTCTTC.

The CDR3 sequence is CASSLGGRPYNEQFF. The CDR3 bases are TGTGCCAGCAGCTTAGGGGGGCGGCCGTACAATGAGCAGTTCTTC. The rearrangement links TRBV7-2 to TRBJ2-1; possible D gene TRBD1, 6 bases. V was trimmed by 1 base and J by 4 bases, leaving 11 bases between them. The CDR3 is made up of 15 amino acids. Germline V lookup: CDR1 SGHTA, CDR2 FQGNSA.

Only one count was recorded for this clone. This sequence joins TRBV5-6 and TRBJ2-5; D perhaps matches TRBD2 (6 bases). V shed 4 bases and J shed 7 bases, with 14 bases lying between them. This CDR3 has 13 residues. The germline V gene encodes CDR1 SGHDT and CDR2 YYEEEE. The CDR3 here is CASSPGTFGTQYF. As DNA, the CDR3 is TGTGCCAGCAGCCCCGGGACTTTTGGGACCCAGTACTTC.

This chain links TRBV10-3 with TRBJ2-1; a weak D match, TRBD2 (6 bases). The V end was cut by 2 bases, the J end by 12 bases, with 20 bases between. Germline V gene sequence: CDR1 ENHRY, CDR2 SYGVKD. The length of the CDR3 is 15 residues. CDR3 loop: CAISETGTLGKGQFF. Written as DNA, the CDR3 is TGTGCCATCAGTGAGACGGGGACTCTCGGTAAAGGGCAGTTCTTC.

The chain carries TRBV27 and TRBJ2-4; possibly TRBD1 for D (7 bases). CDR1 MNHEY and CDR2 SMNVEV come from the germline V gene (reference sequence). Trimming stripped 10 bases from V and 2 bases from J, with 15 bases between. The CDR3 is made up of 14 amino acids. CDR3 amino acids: CATSQGGTKNIQYF. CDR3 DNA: TGTGCCACTTCGCAGGGGGGAACCAAAAACATTCAGTACTTC.

CDR3 in DNA: TGTGCCAGCAGTTTGGCCCCAGATACGCAGTATTTT. Residues: CASSLAPDTQYF. This chain connects TRBV6-6 to TRBJ2-3, with D hard to call. The CDR3 is made up of 12 amino acids. Trimming took 4 bases from V and 4 from J, leaving 6 bases between them. The germline V gene has CDR1 MNHNY and CDR2 SVGAGI (reference sequence).

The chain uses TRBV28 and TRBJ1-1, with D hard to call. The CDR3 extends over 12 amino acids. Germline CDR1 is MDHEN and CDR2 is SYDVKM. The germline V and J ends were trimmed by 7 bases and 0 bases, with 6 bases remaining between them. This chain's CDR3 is CASNTMNTEAFF. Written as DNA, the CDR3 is TGTGCCAGCAATACAATGAACACTGAAGCTTTCTTT.

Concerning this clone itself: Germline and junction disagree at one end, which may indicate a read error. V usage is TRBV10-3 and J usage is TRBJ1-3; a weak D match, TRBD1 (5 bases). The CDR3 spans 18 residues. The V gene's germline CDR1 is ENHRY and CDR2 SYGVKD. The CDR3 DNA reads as TGTGCCAGCAGTGAAAGTCGGCGTGGGGGGACCTCTGGAAACACCATATATTTT. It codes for CASSESRRGGTSGNTIYF.

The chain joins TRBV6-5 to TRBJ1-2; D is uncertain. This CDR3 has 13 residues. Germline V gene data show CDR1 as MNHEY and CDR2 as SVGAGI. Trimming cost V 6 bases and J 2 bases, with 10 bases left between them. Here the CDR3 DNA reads TGTGCCAGCAGCCCCGACGGGAACTATGGCTACACCTTC. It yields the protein CASSPDGNYGYTF.

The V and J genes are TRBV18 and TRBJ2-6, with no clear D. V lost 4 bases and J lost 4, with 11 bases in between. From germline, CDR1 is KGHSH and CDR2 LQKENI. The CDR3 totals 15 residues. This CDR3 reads CASSLQPSGANVLTF. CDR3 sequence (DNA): TGTGCCAGCTCACTCCAGCCGTCCGGGGCCAACGTCCTGACTTTC.

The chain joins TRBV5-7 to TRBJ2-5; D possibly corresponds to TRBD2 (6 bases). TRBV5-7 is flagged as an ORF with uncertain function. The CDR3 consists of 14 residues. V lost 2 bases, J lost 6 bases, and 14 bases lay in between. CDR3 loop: CASSLSAGRKTQYF. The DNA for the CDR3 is TGTGCCAGCAGCTTATCTGCGGGACGGAAGACCCAGTACTTC.

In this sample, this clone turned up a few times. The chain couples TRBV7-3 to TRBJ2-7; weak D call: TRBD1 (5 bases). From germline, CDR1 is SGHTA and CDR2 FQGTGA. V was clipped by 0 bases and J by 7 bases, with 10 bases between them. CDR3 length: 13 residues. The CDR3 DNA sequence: TGTGCCAGCAGCTTAACGCCAGGGCTTGAGCAGTACTTC. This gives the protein CASSLTPGLEQYF. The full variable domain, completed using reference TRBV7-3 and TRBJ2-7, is GAGVSQTPSNKVTEKGKYVELRCDPISGHTALYWYRQSLGQGPEFLIYFQGTGAADDSGLPNDRFFAVRPEGSVSTLKIQRTERGDSAVYLCASSLTPGLEQYFGPGTRLTVT.

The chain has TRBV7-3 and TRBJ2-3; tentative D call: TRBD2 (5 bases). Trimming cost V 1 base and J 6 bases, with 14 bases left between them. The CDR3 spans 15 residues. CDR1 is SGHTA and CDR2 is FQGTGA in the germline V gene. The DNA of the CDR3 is TGTGCCAGCAGCTTAATAAGCGGACCTAGGGATACGCAGTATTTT. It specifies CASSLISGPRDTQYF.

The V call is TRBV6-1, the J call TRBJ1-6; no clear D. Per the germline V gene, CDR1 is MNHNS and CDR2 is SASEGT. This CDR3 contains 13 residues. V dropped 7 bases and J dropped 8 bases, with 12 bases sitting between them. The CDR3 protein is CASNRGVYSPLHF. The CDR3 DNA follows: TGTGCCAGCAATCGGGGAGTCTATTCACCCCTCCACTTT.

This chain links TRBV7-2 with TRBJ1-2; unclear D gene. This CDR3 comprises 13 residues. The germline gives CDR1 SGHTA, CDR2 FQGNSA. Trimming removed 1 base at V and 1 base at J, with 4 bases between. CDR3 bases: TGTGCCAGCAGCTTAGACAATAACTATGGCTACACCTTC. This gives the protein CASSLDNNYGYTF.